A single sample gave rise to the 20 T cell receptor beta chains below, sequenced in a study of cytomegalovirus exposure and HLA in healthy donors. Amplification used 60 Vbeta primers and 13 Jbeta primers. Method: immunoSEQ multiplex PCR; TCRdb's copy keeps in-frame clones and lacks some. The sample gives under 250,000 clones, roughly 80% of which show up once; about 6.1% is in the top ten. The sample comprised PBMCs. Source of these receptors: a man aged 35-49 years in good health and CMV-seropositive.

The CDR3 nucleotides are TGCGCCAGCAAGGAGGGCCGAGGCTACGAGCAGTACTTC. This translates into CASKEGRGYEQYF. The chain combines TRBV5-1 with TRBJ2-7; possibly TRBD2 for D (6 bases). CDR1 SGHRS and CDR2 YFSETQ come from the germline V gene. Deletions cut 6 bases from V and 3 bases from J, with 13 bases between. There are 13 residues in the CDR3.

The CDR3 is CASSSGGAQYV. For the CDR3, the DNA is TGTGCCAGCAGCTCAGGGGGCGCGCAGTACGTC. The chain is built from TRBV7-9 and TRBJ2-7, with TRBD1 identical over 8 bases. The V segment lost 4 bases and the J segment 9 bases; nucleotides outside the gene matches: 2. This CDR3 has 11 residues. Per the germline V gene, CDR1 is SEHNR and CDR2 is FQNEAQ (reference sequence).

The chain joins TRBV9 to TRBJ2-7; D not certain. The CDR3 sequence is 15 residues long. V lost 0 bases to trimming and J lost 2 bases, with 12 bases between them. Germline CDR1 SGDLS, CDR2 YYNGEE. The CDR3 reads CASSVDRSLTYEQYF. The CDR3 bases are TGTGCCAGCAGCGTAGATCGATCCCTAACCTACGAGCAGTACTTC.

This clone was seen a single time. The chain uses TRBV15 and TRBJ1-5, with 7 bases identical to TRBD1. The CDR3 spans 15 residues. Trimming removed 0 bases from V and 9 bases from J; junction bases left unmatched: 8. Germline lookup yields CDR1 LNHNV and CDR2 YYDKDF (reference sequence). CDR3 sequence reads: CATSRDRGQLAPQHF. The CDR3 DNA follows: TGTGCCACCAGCAGAGATCGGGGACAGCTTGCGCCCCAGCATTTT.

The J gene is TRBJ1-1, the V gene TRBV6-5; D remains unclear. CDR1 is MNHEY and CDR2 is SVGAGI in the germline V gene. The CDR3 covers 15 residues. V dropped 2 bases and J dropped 2 bases, with 12 bases sitting between them. CDR3 DNA sequence: TGTGCCAGCAGTTACGGGTTTAGCCTAAACACTGAAGCTTTCTTT. This codes for CASSYGFSLNTEAFF.

This clone showed up just once. The gene calls are TRBV12-5 and TRBJ2-7; D possibly corresponds to TRBD1 (6 bases). This CDR3 is built from 14 residues. V dropped 4 bases and J dropped 0 bases, with 10 bases sitting between them. From germline, CDR1 is LGHNT and CDR2 FRNRAP. The CDR3 reads CASGSRTVSYEQYF. CDR3 bases: TGTGCTAGTGGTTCCCGGACAGTCTCCTACGAGCAGTACTTC. The full variable domain, rest sourced from reference TRBV12-5 and TRBJ2-7, is DARVTQTPRHKVTEMGQEVTMRCQPILGHNTVFWYRQTMMQGLELLAYFRNRAPLDDSGMPKDRFSAEMPDATLATLKIQPSEPRDSAVYFCASGSRTVSYEQYFGPGTRLTVT.

The chain is built from TRBV5-4 and TRBJ2-5; tentative D call: TRBD1 (7 bases). The CDR3 sequence is 15 residues long. V lost 4 bases and J 2 bases, leaving 15 bases between the germline ends. The germline gives CDR1 SGHNT, CDR2 YYREEE (reference sequence). The CDR3 DNA follows: TGTGCCAGCAGCCTGGAGGGGGCAGCACAAGAGACCCAGTACTTC. This sequence encodes CASSLEGAAQETQYF.

The chain links TRBV6-1 to TRBJ2-7; 7 bases are shared with TRBD1. Germline V gives CDR1 MNHNS, CDR2 SASEGT. CDR3 length: 13 residues. Losses at the gene ends were 4 bases for V and 4 bases for J; bases not matched to a gene: 4. In DNA form, the CDR3 reads TGTGCCAGCAGTGCCGGGACAGAATACGAGCAGTACGTC. This encodes CASSAGTEYEQYV.

V usage is TRBV7-9 and J usage is TRBJ2-7; tentatively, D is TRBD2 (7 bases). V was pared by 1 base and J by 4 bases, with 14 bases between. Germline V gene data show CDR1 as SEHNR and CDR2 as FQNEAQ (reference sequence). The CDR3 consists of 15 residues. In nucleotides, the CDR3 is TGTGCCAGCAGCTTAGGGTCTGGGAGGGGGTACGAGCAGTACTTC. This gives the protein CASSLGSGRGYEQYF.

The chain joins TRBV7-9 to TRBJ2-7; TRBD1 aligns across 7 bases. There are 18 residues in the CDR3. Looked up from germline, CDR1 is SEHNR and CDR2 is FQNEAQ (reference sequence). The V segment lost 1 base and the J segment 0 bases; nucleotides outside the gene matches: 12. CDR3 region: CASSLGVGGPPISYEQYF. Written as DNA, the CDR3 is TGTGCCAGCAGCTTAGGGGTAGGGGGCCCACCTATCTCCTACGAGCAGTACTTC.

The rearrangement links TRBV5-8 to TRBJ2-2; 8 bases agree with TRBD1. Germline lookup yields CDR1 SGHTS and CDR2 YDEGEE. The junction had 5 bases not matched to a gene; V was cut back by 0 bases and J by 1 base. This CDR3 is built from 17 residues. For the CDR3, the DNA is TGTGCCAGCAGCTTGGTAGTGGGGACAGGGAACACCGGGGAGCTGTTTTTT. Its translation is CASSLVVGTGNTGELFF.

This clone was observed a few times. This chain joins TRBV21-1 and TRBJ2-2; TRBD1 is taken as the D call from the table, unchecked against the DNA. TRBV21-1 represents a pseudogene. The CDR3 has 15 residues. The DNA for the CDR3 is TGTGCCAGCAGCAAAGTAGGACATAACACCGGGGAGCTGTTTTTT. Amino acid sequence: CASSKVGHNTGELFF.

V usage is TRBV7-2 and J usage is TRBJ2-5; 8 bases map to TRBD1. The junction had 2 bases not matched to a gene; V was cut back by 4 bases and J by 1 base. Germline-derived CDR1 and CDR2 are SGHTA and FQGNSA. The CDR3 is 14 amino acids. The CDR3 is CASSSGQGQETQYF. Here the CDR3 DNA reads TGTGCCAGCAGCTCCGGACAGGGCCAAGAGACCCAGTACTTC. Complete variable domain (other parts from reference TRBV7-2 and TRBJ2-5): GAGVSQSPSNKVTEKGKDVELRCDPISGHTALYWYRQSLGQGLEFLIYFQGNSAPDKSGLPSDRFSAERTGGSVSTLTIQRTQQEDSAVYLCASSSGQGQETQYFGPGTRLLVL.

In this sample, this clone turned up a few times. The chain couples TRBV19 to TRBJ1-2; D call uncertain. V dropped 2 bases and J dropped 6 bases, with 16 bases sitting between them. This CDR3 spans 15 amino acids. Per the germline V gene, CDR1 is LNHDA and CDR2 is SQIVND (reference sequence). Here the CDR3 reads CASSIWAQKVDGYTF. The CDR3 DNA sequence: TGTGCCAGTAGTATATGGGCACAGAAGGTGGATGGCTACACCTTC.

The rearrangement links TRBV25-1 to TRBJ1-2; tentative D call: TRBD1 (6 bases). Germline CDR1 and CDR2: MGHDK and SYGVNS. The germline V and J ends were trimmed by 2 bases and 8 bases, with 12 bases remaining between them. The CDR3 totals 13 residues. The CDR3 protein is CASSEGGMKGYTF. As DNA, the CDR3 is TGTGCCAGCAGTGAAGGGGGCATGAAAGGCTACACCTTC.

The J gene is TRBJ1-5, the V gene TRBV27; D remains ambiguous. Trimming took off 2 bases at V and 4 bases at J, with 9 bases between the two ends. Germline V lookup: CDR1 MNHEY, CDR2 SMNVEV (reference sequence). The CDR3 sequence is 14 residues long. The CDR3 coding sequence is TGTGCCAGCAGTTTAGCGGGGTCGAATCAGCCCCAGCATTTT. This encodes CASSLAGSNQPQHF.

The chain joins TRBV27 to TRBJ1-5; D possibly corresponds to TRBD1 (5 bases). This CDR3 comprises 13 residues. With 6 bases removed from V and 6 bases from J, the gap between germline ends came to 12 bases. The germline V gene encodes CDR1 MNHEY and CDR2 SMNVEV (reference sequence). Here the CDR3 reads CASSLGVLQPQHF. The CDR3, as DNA: TGTGCCAGCAGCCTAGGGGTGCTTCAGCCCCAGCATTTT.

V and J are TRBV10-2 and TRBJ1-6; a possible D gene is TRBD1 (6 bases). CDR1 and CDR2 (germline): WSHSY, SAAADI. Trimming left V 6 bases short and J 7 bases short, with 13 bases between. The CDR3 runs 14 residues. The CDR3 here is CASRLQGENSPLHF. The CDR3 DNA reads TGCGCCAGCAGGCTACAGGGTGAGAATTCACCCCTCCACTTT.

The chain uses TRBV27 and TRBJ2-3; D is perhaps TRBD2 (5 bases). The ends were cut back, 3 bases at V and 6 bases at J, with 13 bases in the middle. The CDR3 covers 14 residues. Germline V gene lookup returns CDR1 MNHEY and CDR2 SMNVEV (reference sequence). The CDR3 spells CASSLLREWDTQYF. For the CDR3, the DNA is TGTGCCAGCAGTTTGCTGAGGGAATGGGATACGCAGTATTTT.

The CDR3 loop is CASSEGLDRQETQYF. The DNA of the CDR3 is TGTGCCAGCAGTGAAGGACTAGACCGGCAAGAGACCCAGTACTTC. The V gene is TRBV25-1, the J gene TRBJ2-5, with 7 bases identical to TRBD2. Germline values: CDR1 MGHDK, CDR2 SYGVNS. Trimming cost V 2 bases and J 2 bases; bases outside gene matches: 5. The CDR3 covers 15 residues.